The clone carrying this TCR beta chain was counted between two and nine times. Its antigen is not known. The source of the sample is a study of cytomegalovirus exposure and HLA in healthy donors. At the level of the study: Prior work identified about 120 million unique TCR beta sequences in some 200 million T cells.

Study outcomes and limitations: Researchers reported from a later analysis that most CMV-associated TCR beta chains appeared HLA-restricted. What a later analysis reportedly showed was that an Asian-associated ancestry cluster had fewer N-insertions than the 666-donor mean.

This CDR3 has 15 residues. V trimming: 0 bases; J trimming: 0 bases; junction bases outside the gene matches: 0. Per germline, CDR1 MNHEY and CDR2 SMNVEV (reference sequence). 60 Vbeta and 13 Jbeta primers were used in PCR. Some clones are missing from TCRdb's copy, which holds only in-frame ones; the method was immunoSEQ multiplex PCR. Found here are about 160,000 clones, 70% to 80% of them singletons; the top ten hold more than 3.5%. This receptor was obtained from a man aged 30 to 39 in good health and CMV-seropositive. The chain uses TRBV27 and TRBJ2-5; the match to TRBD2 covers 8 bases. Sequenced material: PBMCs. The CDR3 DNA follows: TGTGCCAGCAGTTTATCAGCGGGGGACCAAGAGACCCAGTACTTC. It codes for CASSLSAGDQETQYF.